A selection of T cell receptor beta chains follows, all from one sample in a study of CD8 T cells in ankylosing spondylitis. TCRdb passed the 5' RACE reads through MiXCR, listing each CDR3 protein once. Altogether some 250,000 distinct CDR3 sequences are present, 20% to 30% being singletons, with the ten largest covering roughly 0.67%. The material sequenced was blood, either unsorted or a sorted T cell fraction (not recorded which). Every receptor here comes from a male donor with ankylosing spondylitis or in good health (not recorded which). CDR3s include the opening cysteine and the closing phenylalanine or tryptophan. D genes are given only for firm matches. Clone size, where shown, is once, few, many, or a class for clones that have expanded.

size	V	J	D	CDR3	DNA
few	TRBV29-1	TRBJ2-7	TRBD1	CSVVRSDRGYEQYF	TGCAGCGTTGTACGGTCCGACAGGGGGTACGAGCAGTACTTC
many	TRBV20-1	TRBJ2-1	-	CSARDSPTTVQGYGNEQFF	TGCAGTGCTAGAGATTCGCCGACGACCGTCCAGGGCTACGGGAATGAGCAGTTCTTC
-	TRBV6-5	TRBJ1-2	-	CASSRDGGRKTF	TGTGCCAGCAGCCGGGACGGCGGGAGGAAGACCTTC
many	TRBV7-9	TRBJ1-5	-	CASSLGQNQPQHF	TGTGCCAGCAGCTTAGGGCAGAATCAGCCCCAGCATTTT
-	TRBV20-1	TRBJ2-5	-	CSAKTTPETQYF	TGCAGTGCTAAGACAACGCCCGAGACCCAGTACTTC
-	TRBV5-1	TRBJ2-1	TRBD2	CASSFGRAEQFF	TGCGCCAGCAGCTTCGGGAGGGCTGAGCAGTTCTTC
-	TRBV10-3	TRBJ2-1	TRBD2	CAISDSGLAGGPANEQFF	TGTGCCATCAGTGACTCGGGACTAGCGGGGGGGCCGGCCAATGAGCAGTTCTTC
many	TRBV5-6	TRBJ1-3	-	CASSLWETGNTIYF	TGTGCCAGCAGCTTGTGGGAAACTGGAAACACCATATATTTT
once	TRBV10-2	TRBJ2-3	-	CASRGRDTQYF	TGCGCCAGCAGGGGACGCGATACGCAGTATTTT
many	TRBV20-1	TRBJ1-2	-	CSASPGWTYGYTF	TGCAGTGCTAGTCCAGGGTGGACCTATGGCTACACCTTC
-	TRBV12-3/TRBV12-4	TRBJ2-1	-	CASSFGLIGAYNEQFF	TGTGCCAGCAGTTTTGGGCTTATCGGGGCCTACAATGAGCAGTTCTTC
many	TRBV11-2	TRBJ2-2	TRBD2	CASRRPGLDTGELFF	TGTGCCAGCCGACGGCCGGGACTAGACACCGGGGAGCTGTTTTTT
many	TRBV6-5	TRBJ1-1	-	CASSYSLPPNTEAFF	TGTGCCAGCAGTTACTCCCTCCCCCCAAACACTGAAGCTTTCTTT
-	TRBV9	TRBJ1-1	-	CASSVRGRDEAFF	TGTGCCAGCAGCGTACGGGGCAGAGATGAAGCTTTCTTT
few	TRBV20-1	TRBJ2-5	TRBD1	CSARDTGGRETQYF	TGCAGTGCTAGAGATACAGGGGGCAGGGAGACCCAGTACTTC
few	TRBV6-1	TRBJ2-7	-	CASRPSGASYEQYF	TGTGCCAGCAGACCTTCAGGGGCGTCCTACGAGCAGTACTTC
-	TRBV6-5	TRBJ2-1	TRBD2	CASSYRDYQEQFF	TGTGCCAGCAGTTATCGGGACTACCAAGAGCAGTTCTTC
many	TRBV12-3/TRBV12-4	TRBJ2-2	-	CATPVQGNTGELFF	TGTGCCACCCCGGTGCAGGGGAACACCGGGGAGCTGTTTTTT
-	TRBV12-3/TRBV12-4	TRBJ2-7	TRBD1	CASSLSGRQGTF	TGTGCCAGCAGTTTGAGTGGGAGACAGGGAACATTC
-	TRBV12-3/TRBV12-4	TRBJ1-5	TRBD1	CASSFRDRGPAQHF	TGTGCCAGCAGTTTTCGGGACAGGGGACCAGCCCAGCATTTT
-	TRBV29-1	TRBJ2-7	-	CSVEVRSPGEQYF	TGCAGCGTTGAAGTAAGAAGCCCTGGCGAGCAGTACTTC
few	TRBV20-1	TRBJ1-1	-	CSARGIKNTEAFF	TGCAGTGCTAGGGGGATAAAGAACACTGAAGCTTTCTTT
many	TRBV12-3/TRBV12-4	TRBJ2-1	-	CASSAAPNNEQFF	TGTGCCAGCAGCGCTGCACCCAACAATGAGCAGTTCTTC
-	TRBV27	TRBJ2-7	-	CASSLKKGPNFYEQYF	TGTGCCAGCAGTTTAAAAAAGGGACCTAATTTCTACGAGCAGTACTTC
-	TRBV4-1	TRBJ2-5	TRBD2	CASSQHGGGIRETQYF	TGCGCCAGCAGCCAGCACGGGGGGGGTATACGAGAGACCCAGTACTTC
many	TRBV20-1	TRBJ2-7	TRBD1	CRVGQGSYEQYF	TGCAGGGTGGGACAGGGATCCTACGAGCAGTACTTC
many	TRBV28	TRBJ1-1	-	CASSLYGNTEAFF	TGTGCCAGCAGTTTATACGGGAACACTGAAGCTTTCTTT
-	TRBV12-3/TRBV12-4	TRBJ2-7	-	CASTRDWTSYEQYF	TGTGCCAGCACCCGGGACTGGACCTCCTACGAGCAGTACTTC
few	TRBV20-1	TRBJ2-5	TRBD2	CSVIAGQETQYF	TGCAGTGTAATAGCGGGCCAAGAGACCCAGTACTTC
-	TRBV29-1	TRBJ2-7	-	CSAALLTGAYYEQYF	TGCAGCGCAGCGTTGTTGACCGGAGCATACTACGAGCAGTACTTC
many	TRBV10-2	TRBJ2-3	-	CASSDPGRNSDTQYF	TGCGCCAGCAGTGACCCGGGCAGGAATTCAGATACGCAGTATTTT
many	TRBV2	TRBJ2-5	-	CASNPDQETQYF	TGTGCCAGCAATCCGGACCAAGAGACCCAGTACTTC
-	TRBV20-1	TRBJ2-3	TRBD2	CSARKAGGPADTQYF	TGCAGTGCTAGAAAAGCGGGGGGGCCAGCAGATACGCAGTATTTT
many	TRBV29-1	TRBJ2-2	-	CSVPGLANTGELFF	TGCAGCGTCCCGGGGCTTGCGAACACCGGGGAGCTGTTTTTT
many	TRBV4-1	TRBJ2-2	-	CASSGSRVSAGELFF	TGCGCCAGCAGCGGCTCAAGGGTGTCCGCCGGGGAGCTGTTTTTT
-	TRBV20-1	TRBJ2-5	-	CSATSHAAQETQYF	TGCAGTGCCACATCCCACGCGGCTCAAGAGACCCAGTACTTC
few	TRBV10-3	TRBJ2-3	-	CAVSGGDTQYF	TGTGCCGTAAGTGGTGGAGATACGCAGTATTTT
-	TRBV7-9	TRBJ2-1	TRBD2	CASRRGGDEQFF	TGTGCCAGCAGGCGGGGGGGGGATGAGCAGTTCTTC
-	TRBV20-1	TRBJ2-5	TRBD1	CSAEHEGAGETQYF	TGCAGTGCTGAACATGAGGGGGCCGGGGAGACCCAGTACTTC
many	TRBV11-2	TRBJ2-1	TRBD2	CASSSRLAGAEQFF	TGTGCCAGCAGCTCCCGGCTAGCGGGGGCGGAGCAGTTCTTC
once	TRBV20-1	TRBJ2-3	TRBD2	CSASGGSASGLADTQYF	TGCAGTGCTAGCGGGGGATCGGCTAGCGGGTTGGCAGATACGCAGTATTTT
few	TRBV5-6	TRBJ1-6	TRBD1	CASSKPGQGIPLHF	TGTGCCAGCAGCAAACCGGGACAGGGGATACCCCTCCACTTT